This record covers a single T cell receptor (beta chain). Its cognate antigen is unknown. The sample comes from a study of OX40 agonist ivuxolimab in advanced cancers. On the study more broadly: Ivuxolimab, an agonistic anti-OX40 (CD134) antibody, was given to patients.

Study findings and constraints: By week 6 at 0.1 to 3.0 mg/kg, blood CD4+ and CD8+ T cells had expanded clonally.

Anyone with autoimmune disease history or systemic immunosuppression was excluded. Libraries were prepared by immunoSEQ multiplex PCR; TCRdb keeps only in-frame clonotypes and omits some of them. The data show around 80,000 clones, more than 80% seen once. The source of this sequence is an adult with an advanced solid tumor such as melanoma, head and neck, liver or kidney cancer. Specimen: CD4+ or CD8+ T cells sorted from blood, collected in a trial of the OX40 agonist ivuxolimab.

CDR3 nucleotides: TGTGCCAGCAGTCTTGGGGCAGGACAGGGGGCTCACGAGCAGTACTTC. This codes for CASSLGAGQGAHEQYF. The chain links TRBV28 to TRBJ2-7; TRBD1 aligns across 11 bases. Per germline, CDR1 MDHEN and CDR2 SYDVKM. The CDR3 contains 16 residues. The trim removed 5 bases at V and 5 bases at J, leaving 11 bases unmatched.